A single sample is the source of the 9 T cell receptor beta chains below, sequenced in a study of regulatory T cells in long-lasting Graves disease (dated by TCRdb to the early 2020s). Library method: multiplex PCR. These reads were obtained on an Illumina HiSeq 4000. iRepertoire HTBI primers and Arm-PCR amplification of CDR3 regions were used to construct TCR beta libraries. TCRdb handled the public reads itself, with Q25 trimming in fastp and clone calling in MiXCR, and kept productive beta chains. CDR3 protein duplicates are merged, each entry listing the most common genes and DNA. The sample table holds 350,000 to 500,000 distinct CDR3 sequences, of which 21% were seen once. Together, the top ten hold over 11% of the sample. In the paper's terms, the time point label means: persistent/refractory GD, antithyroid drugs over 5 years with positive TRAb. RNA was extracted from PBMCs in TRIzol for both TCR sequencing and RNA sequencing.

Sequences were derived from peripheral blood mononuclear cells (PBMCs), sampled when the disease was refractory, from a patient treated with antithyroid drugs. These receptors originate from a female donor with Graves disease.

This rearrangement joins TRBV28 to TRBJ2-7; D is possibly TRBD1 (6 bases). This CDR3 comprises 12 residues. V shed 3 bases and J shed 5 bases, with 8 bases lying between them. Germline V gene lookup returns CDR1 MDHEN and CDR2 SYDVKM. The chain's CDR3 is CASSFGGDEQYF. The CDR3 coding sequence is TGTGCCAGCAGTTTTGGGGGCGACGAGCAGTACTTC.

On this clonotype: A much larger clone differs by one base, so this may be a read error. The chain carries TRBV6-2 or TRBV6-3 and TRBJ2-7, with a possible D match to TRBD2 (5 bases). The CDR3 totals 15 residues. The germline CDR1 and CDR2 sequences are MNHEY and SVGEGT. CDR3 nucleotides: TGTGCCAGCACCCTCCTGGGTAGCGACTCCTACGAGCAGCACTTC. It codes for CASTLLGSDSYEQHF.

The chain carries TRBV19 and TRBJ1-1, with D perhaps TRBD1 (5 bases). The length of the CDR3 is 15 residues. V gave up 3 bases and J gave up 0 bases, with 11 bases separating them. From germline, CDR1 is LNHDA and CDR2 SQIVND (reference sequence). CDR3 bases: TGTGCCAGTAGTATCCCCGACAGAATGAACACTGAAGCTTTCTTT. This codes for CASSIPDRMNTEAFF.

This clonotype was seen only a few times. The junction does not match germline at one end; this may be a read error. This chain connects TRBV7-7 to TRBJ2-5; TRBD1 matches 8 bases. Looked up from germline, CDR1 is SSHAT and CDR2 is FNYEAQ (reference sequence). This CDR3 region has 14 residues. CDR3 region: CASSLWTGLETQYF. The CDR3, as DNA: TGTGCTAGCAGCCTATGGACAGGGTTGGAGACCCAGTACTTC.

In regard to this clonotype: A single base separates this from a much larger clone, so it may be a read error. The CDR3 DNA reads as TGTGCCGGCAGTGAAGCGGAGGGACAGGCTGAAAAACTGTTTTTT. Its translation is CAGSEAEGQAEKLFF. The rearrangement joins TRBV6-2 or TRBV6-3 to TRBJ1-4, with 8 nucleotides matching TRBD1. This CDR3 has 15 amino acids. Germline V lookup: CDR1 MNHEY, CDR2 SVGEGT.

In this sample, this clonotype turned up once. The chain is built from TRBV16 and TRBJ2-3; perhaps TRBD1 as D (5 bases). Germline values: CDR1 KGHSY, CDR2 FQNENV. V lost 4 bases and J lost 2, with 10 bases in between. The CDR3 is 14 residues long. CDR3 amino acids: CASSRQLPTDTQYF. The CDR3 nucleotides are TGTGCCAGCAGCCGACAGTTGCCCACAGATACGCAGTATTTT.

The table lists this clonotype with a few counts. This chain uses TRBV6-2 or TRBV6-3 with TRBJ2-7; perhaps TRBD2 as D (5 bases). CDR1 MNHEY and CDR2 SVGEGT come from the germline V gene. V lost 6 bases to trimming and J lost 3 bases, with 21 bases between them. The CDR3 is made up of 16 amino acids. The CDR3 DNA sequence: TGTGCCAGCAGCCCCCCCCCCGCCAGGACTGACTACGAGCAGTACTTC. It translates to CASSPPPARTDYEQYF.

This clonotype was seen only a few times. The chain links TRBV7-2 to TRBJ2-5; D might be TRBD2 (5 bases). Germline V CDR1 and CDR2: SGHTA, FQGNSA. The ends were cut back, 4 bases at V and 3 bases at J, with 12 bases in the middle. The CDR3 loop spans 14 amino acids. The CDR3 protein is CASSWKAGKETQYF. DNA of the CDR3: TGTGCCAGCAGCTGGAAAGCCGGGAAAGAGACCCAGTACTTC.

Many counts were recorded for this clonotype. The V call is TRBV20-1, the J call TRBJ2-7; 10 nucleotides agree with TRBD2. The ends lost 0 bases at V and 3 bases at J; junction bases unmatched: 8. Per the germline V gene, CDR1 is DFQATT and CDR2 is SNEGSKA (reference sequence). The CDR3 length is 16 residues. In DNA form, the CDR3 reads TGCAGTGCTAGAGATGGGCCTAGCGGGAGTGTCTACGAGCAGTACTTC. Its protein is CSARDGPSGSVYEQYF.